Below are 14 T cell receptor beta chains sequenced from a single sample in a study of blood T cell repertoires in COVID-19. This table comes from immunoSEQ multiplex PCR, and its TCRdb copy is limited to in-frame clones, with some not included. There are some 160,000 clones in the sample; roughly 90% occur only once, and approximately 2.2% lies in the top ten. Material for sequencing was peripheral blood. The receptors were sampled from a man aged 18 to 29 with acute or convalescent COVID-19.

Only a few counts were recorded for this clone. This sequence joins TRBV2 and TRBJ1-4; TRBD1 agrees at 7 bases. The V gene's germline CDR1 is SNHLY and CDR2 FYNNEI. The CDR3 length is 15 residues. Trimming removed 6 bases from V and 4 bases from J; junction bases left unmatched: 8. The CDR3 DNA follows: TGTGCCAGCAGGACCGGACAGGCTCTTAATGAAAAACTGTTTTTT. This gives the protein CASRTGQALNEKLFF. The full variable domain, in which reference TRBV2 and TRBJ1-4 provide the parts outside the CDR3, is EPEVTQTPSHQVTQMGQEVILRCVPISNHLYFYWYRQILGQKVEFLVSFYNNEISEKSEIFDDQFSVERPDGSNFTLKIRSTKLEDSAMYFCASRTGQALNEKLFFGSGTQLSVL.

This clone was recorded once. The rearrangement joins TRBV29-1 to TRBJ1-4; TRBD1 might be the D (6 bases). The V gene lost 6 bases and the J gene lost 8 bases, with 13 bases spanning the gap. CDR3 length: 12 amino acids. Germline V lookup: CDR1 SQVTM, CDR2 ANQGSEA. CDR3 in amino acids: CSVLKTGEKLFF. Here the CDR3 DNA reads TGCAGCGTCCTAAAGACAGGAGAAAAACTGTTTTTT.

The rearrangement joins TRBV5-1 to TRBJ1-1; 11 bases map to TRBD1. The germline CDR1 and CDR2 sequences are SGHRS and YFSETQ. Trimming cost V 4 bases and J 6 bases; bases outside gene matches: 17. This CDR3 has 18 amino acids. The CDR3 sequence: CASSPFGQGAPPIPEAFF. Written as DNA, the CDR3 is TGCGCCAGCAGCCCCTTTGGACAGGGGGCACCCCCAATACCTGAAGCTTTCTTT.

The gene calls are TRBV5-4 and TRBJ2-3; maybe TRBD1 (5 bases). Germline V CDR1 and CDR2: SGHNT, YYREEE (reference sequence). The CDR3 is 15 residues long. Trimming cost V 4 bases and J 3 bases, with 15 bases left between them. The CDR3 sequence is CASSPEWGRTDTQYF. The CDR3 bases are TGTGCCAGCAGCCCGGAGTGGGGCCGTACAGATACGCAGTATTTT.

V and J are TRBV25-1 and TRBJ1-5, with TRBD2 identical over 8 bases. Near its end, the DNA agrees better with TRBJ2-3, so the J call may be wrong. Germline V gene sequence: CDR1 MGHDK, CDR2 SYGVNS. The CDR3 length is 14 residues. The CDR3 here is CASSDKQGGGPQYF. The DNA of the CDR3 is TGTGCCAGCAGTGACAAACAGGGCGGGGGGCCCCAGTATTTT.

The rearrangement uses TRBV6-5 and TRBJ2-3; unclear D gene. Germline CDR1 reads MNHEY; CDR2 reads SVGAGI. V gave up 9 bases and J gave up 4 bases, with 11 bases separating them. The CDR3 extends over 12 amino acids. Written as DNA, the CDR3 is TGTGCCAGTAAGAGAGTAGCAGATACGCAGTATTTT. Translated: CASKRVADTQYF.

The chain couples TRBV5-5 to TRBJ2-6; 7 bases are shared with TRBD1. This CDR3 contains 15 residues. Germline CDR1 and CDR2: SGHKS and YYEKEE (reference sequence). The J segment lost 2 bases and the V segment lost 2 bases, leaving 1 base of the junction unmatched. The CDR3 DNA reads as TGTGCCAGCAGCTTTACAGGGGCTGGGGCCAACGTCCTGACTTTC. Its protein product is CASSFTGAGANVLTF. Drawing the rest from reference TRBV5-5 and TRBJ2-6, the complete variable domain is DAGVTQSPTHLIKTRGQQVTLRCSPISGHKSVSWYQQVLGQGPQFIFQYYEKEERGRGNFPDRFSARQFPNYSSELNVNALLLGDSALYLCASSFTGAGANVLTFGAGSRLTVL.

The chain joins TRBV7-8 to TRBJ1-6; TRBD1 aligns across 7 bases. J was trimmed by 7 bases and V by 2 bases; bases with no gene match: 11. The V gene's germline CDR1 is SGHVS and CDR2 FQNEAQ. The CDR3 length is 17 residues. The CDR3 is CASSLPPQGNLNSPLHF. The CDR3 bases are TGTGCCAGCAGCTTACCACCACAGGGGAACTTGAATTCACCCCTCCACTTT.

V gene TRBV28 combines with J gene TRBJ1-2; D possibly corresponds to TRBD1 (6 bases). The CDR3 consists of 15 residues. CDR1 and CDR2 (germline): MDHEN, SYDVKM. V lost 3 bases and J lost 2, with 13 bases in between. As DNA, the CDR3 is TGTGCCAGCAGTTTCATTAGCAGGGGCAACTATGGCTACACCTTC. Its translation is CASSFISRGNYGYTF.

Here the CDR3 DNA reads TGTGCCACCAGTGATCGCGGGGCTCAAGGCTACACCTTC. Residues: CATSDRGAQGYTF. V gene TRBV24-1 combines with J gene TRBJ1-2; TRBD1 might be the D (5 bases). This CDR3 comprises 13 residues. The germline V and J ends were trimmed by 3 bases and 8 bases, with 12 bases remaining between them. Germline-derived CDR1 and CDR2 are KGHDR and SFDVKD.

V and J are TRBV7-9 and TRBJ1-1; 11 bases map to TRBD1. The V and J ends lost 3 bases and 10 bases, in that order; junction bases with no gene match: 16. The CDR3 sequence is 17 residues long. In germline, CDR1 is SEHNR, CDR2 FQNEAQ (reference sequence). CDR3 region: CASSFLLGQGVGVLAFF. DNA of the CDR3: TGTGCCAGCAGCTTTCTTTTGGGACAGGGGGTGGGTGTTTTAGCTTTCTTT.

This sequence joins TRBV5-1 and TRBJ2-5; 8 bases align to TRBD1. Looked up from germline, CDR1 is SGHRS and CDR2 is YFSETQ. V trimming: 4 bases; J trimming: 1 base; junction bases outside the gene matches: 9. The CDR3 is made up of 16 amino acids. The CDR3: CASSAILGQAQETQYF. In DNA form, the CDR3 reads TGCGCCAGCAGCGCCATCCTGGGACAGGCCCAAGAGACCCAGTACTTC.

The CDR3 spells CASSPGGGNYGYTF. The CDR3 DNA is TGTGCCAGCAGCCCAGGGGGCGGGAACTATGGCTACACCTTC. V gene TRBV7-8 combines with J gene TRBJ1-2; 8 bases are shared with TRBD1. This CDR3 contains 14 residues. After removal of 5 bases from V and 2 bases from J, the junction contained 4 bases not matched to a gene. Germline assignment: CDR1 SGHVS and CDR2 FQNEAQ. Looking up the rest from reference TRBV7-8 and TRBJ1-2 gives the full variable domain: GAGVSQSPRYKVAKRGQDVALRCDPISGHVSLFWYQQALGQGPEFLTYFQNEAQLDKSGLPSDRFFAERPEGSVSTLKIQRTQQEDSAVYLCASSPGGGNYGYTFGSGTRLTVV.

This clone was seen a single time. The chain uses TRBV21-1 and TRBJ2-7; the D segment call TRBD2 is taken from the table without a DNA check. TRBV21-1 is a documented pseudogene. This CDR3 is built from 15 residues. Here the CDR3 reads CASIIGLAGTYEQYF. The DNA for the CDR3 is TGTGCCAGCATCATCGGACTAGCGGGCACCTACGAGCAGTACTTC.